Presented here are 20 T cell receptor beta chains from one specimen sequenced in a study of shared clonotypes between healthy human individuals. Naive CD8 cells, CD45RO-negative and positively selected for CCR7, excluded terminally differentiated effector memory CD45RA+ cells. The table came from immunoSEQ multiplex PCR; TCRdb's copy has only in-frame clones and leaves some out. The sample shows around 2,000,000 clones, just over 90% of them seen only once. The sample was naive CD8+ T cells from PBMCs. The source of these receptors is a man aged 18 to 30 in good health. Some clones in this sample may be carry-over from other donors' samples.

The chain uses TRBV27 and TRBJ2-1; a weak D match, TRBD2 (6 bases). This CDR3 has 16 amino acids. V was shortened by 6 bases and J by 5 bases, with 20 bases between the two germline ends. CDR1 is MNHEY and CDR2 is SMNVEV in the germline V gene (reference sequence). The CDR3, as DNA: TGTGCCAGCAGCGCCCTCGGTAGGCGGAGGGACAATGAGCAGTTCTTC. Protein: CASSALGRRRDNEQFF.

In nucleotides, the CDR3 is TGTGCCAGCAGTTTTGTTCTGACTGGAGTTAGCACAGATACGCAGTATTTT. Encoded protein: CASSFVLTGVSTDTQYF. The rearrangement joins TRBV28 to TRBJ2-3; D not certain. The CDR3 sequence is 17 residues long. Trimming took off 3 bases at V and 0 bases at J, with 16 bases between the two ends. The germline gives CDR1 MDHEN, CDR2 SYDVKM.

V and J are TRBV5-1 and TRBJ2-5; D not certain. V lost 4 bases to trimming and J lost 5 bases, with 12 bases between them. Germline values: CDR1 SGHRS, CDR2 YFSETQ. CDR3 length: 13 residues. Here the CDR3 reads CASSPPLGETQYF. The CDR3, as DNA: TGCGCCAGCAGCCCACCCTTAGGGGAGACCCAGTACTTC.

The V and J genes are TRBV9 and TRBJ2-3; D might be TRBD1 (6 bases). Looked up from germline, CDR1 is SGDLS and CDR2 is YYNGEE. Trimming shortened V by 6 bases and J by 2 bases, and 16 bases separated the two germline ends. This CDR3 region has 15 residues. The CDR3 DNA follows: TGTGCCAGCAAAGGGGGTCCCCCACACACAGATACGCAGTATTTT. Residues: CASKGGPPHTDTQYF.

The chain carries TRBV5-1 and TRBJ2-1; D possibly matches TRBD1 or TRBD2 (5 bases each). Germline CDR1 and CDR2: SGHRS and YFSETQ. The V gene lost 4 bases and the J gene lost 0 bases, with 17 bases spanning the gap. This CDR3 contains 17 residues. In nucleotides, the CDR3 is TGCGCCAGCAGCCTGCCGTCGGCAGGGAGCTCCTACAATGAGCAGTTCTTC. Protein product: CASSLPSAGSSYNEQFF.

The gene calls are TRBV18 and TRBJ1-1; D gene unclear. The V gene lost 3 bases and the J gene lost 3 bases, with 14 bases spanning the gap. The germline V gene has CDR1 KGHSH and CDR2 LQKENI. The CDR3 spans 15 residues. DNA for the CDR3: TGTGCCAGCTCACCTGCACTCCGAGAGTACACTGAAGCTTTCTTT. Its protein product is CASSPALREYTEAFF.

V usage is TRBV6-5 and J usage is TRBJ1-5; 7 nucleotides line up with TRBD1. Trimming removed 2 bases from V and 5 bases from J; junction bases left unmatched: 9. Germline V gene data show CDR1 as MNHEY and CDR2 as SVGAGI. The CDR3 runs to 16 residues. CDR3 bases: TGTGCCAGCAGTTACACACGACAGGGCTTAGATCAGCCCCAGCATTTT. It codes for CASSYTRQGLDQPQHF.

V and J are TRBV28 and TRBJ2-2, with unresolved D. The CDR3 loop spans 14 amino acids. CDR1 MDHEN and CDR2 SYDVKM come from the germline V gene. V gave up 2 bases and J gave up 8 bases, with 12 bases separating them. CDR3 loop: CASSLRPVVGELFF. DNA of the CDR3: TGTGCCAGCAGTTTAAGACCTGTGGTAGGGGAGCTGTTTTTT.

The V call is TRBV28, the J call TRBJ1-1; TRBD1 is a possible D gene (6 bases). The CDR3 length is 13 residues. The germline V and J ends were trimmed by 3 bases and 6 bases, with 11 bases remaining between them. From germline, CDR1 is MDHEN and CDR2 SYDVKM. In DNA, the CDR3 is TGTGCCAGCAGTTTCCTCAGGGGCGCTGAAGCTTTCTTT. This sequence encodes CASSFLRGAEAFF. The full variable domain, in which reference TRBV28 and TRBJ1-1 provide the parts outside the CDR3, is DVKVTQSSRYLVKRTGEKVFLECVQDMDHENMFWYRQDPGLGLRLIYFSYDVKMKEKGDIPEGYSVSREKKERFSLILESASTNQTSMYLCASSFLRGAEAFFGQGTRLTVV.

This chain connects TRBV5-6 to TRBJ1-1; D uncertain. Germline V gene sequence: CDR1 SGHDT, CDR2 YYEEEE. The CDR3 runs to 13 residues. The V gene lost 3 bases and the J gene lost 0 bases, with 6 bases spanning the gap. DNA of the CDR3: TGTGCCAGCAGCTCGCGTTTGAACACTGAAGCTTTCTTT. It codes for CASSSRLNTEAFF.

The chain uses TRBV28 and TRBJ1-5; 10 positions agree with TRBD1. The CDR3 loop spans 20 amino acids. The V and J ends lost 6 bases and 2 bases, in that order; junction bases with no gene match: 19. CDR1 and CDR2 (germline): MDHEN, SYDVKM. CDR3 in DNA: TGTGCCAGCAGCGACCCCCGACAGGGGGCAGGTTTGAGGGGCAATCAGCCCCAGCATTTT. Its protein product is CASSDPRQGAGLRGNQPQHF.

V is TRBV7-9 and J is TRBJ2-1, with TRBD2 identical over 16 bases. Unmatched junction bases numbered 6, after V lost 9 bases and J lost 7 bases. Germline V gives CDR1 SEHNR, CDR2 FQNEAQ (reference sequence). This CDR3 has 15 residues. The CDR3 protein is CASGTSGRARNEQFF. The CDR3 nucleotides are TGTGCCAGTGGGACTAGCGGGAGGGCCAGGAATGAGCAGTTCTTC.

This clone was seen only once. CDR3 sequence reads: CASSQGGRGYTF. In DNA form, the CDR3 reads TGTGCCAGCAGTCAAGGAGGGCGGGGCTACACCTTC. This chain uses TRBV6-6 with TRBJ1-2, with D unresolved. The CDR3 is made up of 12 amino acids. CDR1 is MNHNY and CDR2 is SVGAGI in the germline V gene (reference sequence). V was pared by 5 bases and J by 8 bases, with 12 bases between.

Details on this clone: The identical CDR3 is also encoded by other nucleotide sequences in the sample. The chain links TRBV9 to TRBJ2-7; a possible D gene is TRBD1 (6 bases). The CDR3 is 12 residues long. V dropped 2 bases and J dropped 7 bases, with 10 bases sitting between them. CDR1 is SGDLS, CDR2 YYNGEE, per germline. In DNA, the CDR3 is TGTGCCAGCAGCGTGGATGGACAGGAGCAGTACTTC. As protein: CASSVDGQEQYF. Full variable domain (outside the CDR3, taken from reference TRBV9 and TRBJ2-7): DSGVTQTPKHLITATGQRVTLRCSPRSGDLSVYWYQQSLDQGLQFLIQYYNGEERAKGNILERFSAQQFPDLHSELNLSSLELGDSALYFCASSVDGQEQYFGPGTRLTVT.

The chain is built from TRBV7-9 and TRBJ2-2; 10 positions match TRBD2. The length of the CDR3 is 17 residues. V lost 3 bases, J lost 6 bases, and 10 bases stayed unmatched. CDR1 is SEHNR and CDR2 is FQNEAQ in the germline V gene (reference sequence). Here the CDR3 DNA reads TGTGCCAGCAGCTTCCTAAGCGGGAGGGCCCTCCCCGGGGAGCTGTTTTTT. This translates into CASSFLSGRALPGELFF.

The chain carries TRBV28 and TRBJ1-2; 8 nucleotides line up with TRBD1. CDR1 is MDHEN, CDR2 SYDVKM, per germline. CDR3 size: 16 residues. With V trimmed by 5 bases and J by 5 bases, 13 bases remained unmatched. As DNA, the CDR3 is TGTGCCAGCAGTACCCGGACAGGGCCAGGAGTTTATGGCTACACCTTC. Translating gives CASSTRTGPGVYGYTF.

The chain has TRBV13 and TRBJ2-1; 11 nucleotides agree with TRBD2. Germline V CDR1 and CDR2: PRHDT, FYEKMQ (reference sequence). V gave up 0 bases and J gave up 7 bases; unmatched junction bases: 8. There are 17 residues in the CDR3. The CDR3 loop is CASSLGGTSGPRNEQFF. Here the CDR3 DNA reads TGTGCCAGCAGCTTAGGGGGGACTAGCGGCCCCCGGAATGAGCAGTTCTTC.

The rearrangement links TRBV28 to TRBJ2-2; perhaps TRBD1 as D (5 bases). Germline V lookup: CDR1 MDHEN, CDR2 SYDVKM. V was cut by 5 bases and J by 2 bases, with 12 bases left in between. The CDR3 totals 15 residues. This CDR3 reads CASSTRQRNTGELFF. DNA for the CDR3: TGTGCCAGCAGTACCCGACAGAGAAACACCGGGGAGCTGTTTTTT.

The chain joins TRBV7-9 to TRBJ2-1; D not certain. Germline assignment: CDR1 SEHNR and CDR2 FQNEAQ (reference sequence). V gave up 5 bases and J gave up 8 bases, with 13 bases separating them. The CDR3 has 13 residues. The CDR3, as DNA: TGTGCCAGCAGCCCCGGCGAGTTGCATGAGCAGTTCTTC. Translation: CASSPGELHEQFF.

V and J are TRBV2 and TRBJ1-5, with TRBD1 as a possible D gene (5 bases). This CDR3 has 15 residues. Germline V gene sequence: CDR1 SNHLY, CDR2 FYNNEI. Between the trimmed V and J ends, which lost 5 bases and 6 bases, there was a span of 17 bases. CDR3 in DNA: TGTGCCAGCAGTCCAGGGAGTCTGGTCAGTCAGCCCCAGCATTTT. Translation gives CASSPGSLVSQPQHF.